Shown below are 15 T cell receptor beta chains from a single sample sequenced in a study of blood T cell repertoires in COVID-19 (dated by TCRdb to the early 2020s). The library came from the immunoSEQ multiplex PCR assay. This immuneACCESS table, as held by TCRdb, lists in-frame sequences with V and J called but not all clones. Of the missing ones, under half trace to an unresolved V gene in checked studies; the others have no known cause. Counted in this sample were 300,000 to 350,000 clones; around 90% of them appeared once. The ten largest clonotypes hold 3% to 4% of the sample. The specimen sequenced was peripheral blood. The receptor source for this set is a woman aged 18-29 years who had recovered from COVID-19.

The J gene is TRBJ2-7, the V gene TRBV11-3; 9 bases line up with TRBD1. Germline trimming cut 5 bases from V and 1 base from J; bases unmatched to any gene: 3. The germline gives CDR1 SGHNT, CDR2 YENEEA. CDR3 length: 14 residues. CDR3 loop: CASSGTGLSYEQYV. CDR3 nucleotides: TGTGCCAGCAGCGGGACAGGGTTATCCTACGAGCAGTACGTC.

The rearrangement joins TRBV4-3 to TRBJ1-2; 7 bases map to TRBD1. The CDR3 is made up of 15 amino acids. Germline assignment: CDR1 LGHNA and CDR2 YSLEER. V dropped 1 base and J dropped 2; count of bases not matched to a gene: 4. CDR3 sequence (DNA): TGCGCCAGCAGCCAAGGGCTGGGACAGAACTATGGCTACACCTTC. Protein: CASSQGLGQNYGYTF.

As DNA, the CDR3 is TGCGCCAGCAGCCCCCGGGCGAGCCAGGGGCGAACCTACACCTTC. It translates to CASSPRASQGRTYTF. This sequence joins TRBV4-3 and TRBJ1-2, with TRBD1 as a possible D gene (6 bases). Germline V gene data show CDR1 as LGHNA and CDR2 as YSLEER. The germline V and J ends were trimmed by 4 bases and 10 bases, with 22 bases remaining between them. The CDR3 is 15 amino acids.

The chain recombines TRBV30 with TRBJ2-7; the match to TRBD1 covers 10 bases. The CDR3 is made up of 11 amino acids. V was pared by 5 bases and J by 7 bases, with 2 bases of the junction left unmatched. CDR1 is GTSNPN, CDR2 SVGIG, per germline (reference sequence). CDR3 protein: CAWGQGDEQYV. The CDR3 bases are TGTGCCTGGGGACAGGGGGATGAGCAGTACGTC.

The DNA of the CDR3 is TGTGCCAGCAGCCGCGGGAGAAATGGGGCCAACGTCCTGACTTTC. Residues: CASSRGRNGANVLTF. The J gene is TRBJ2-6, the V gene TRBV3-1 (or the pseudogene TRBV3-2); 7 bases agree with TRBD2. CDR3 size: 15 residues. V dropped 4 bases and J dropped 3; count of bases not matched to a gene: 3. Germline assignment: CDR1 LGHDT and CDR2 YNNKEL (reference sequence).

The rearrangement joins TRBV2 to TRBJ1-2; D is perhaps TRBD1 (6 bases). Trimming left V 8 bases short and J 2 bases short, with 12 bases between. The CDR3 extends over 13 amino acids. CDR1 is SNHLY and CDR2 is FYNNEI in the germline V gene. The CDR3 protein is CASDRRMNYGYTF. In DNA form, the CDR3 reads TGTGCCAGCGACAGGAGAATGAACTATGGCTACACCTTC.

V and J are TRBV29-1 and TRBJ1-3, with a possible D match to TRBD1 (6 bases). V was clipped by 0 bases and J by 4 bases, with 13 bases between them. The CDR3 contains 15 residues. Looked up from germline, CDR1 is SQVTM and CDR2 is ANQGSEA. CDR3 sequence: CSVEELPGAGNTIYF. For the CDR3, the DNA is TGCAGCGTTGAAGAGTTGCCAGGGGCCGGAAACACCATATATTTT.

This rearrangement joins TRBV14 to TRBJ2-3, with 8 bases aligning to TRBD1. The V segment lost 5 bases and the J segment 8 bases; nucleotides outside the gene matches: 3. The CDR3 contains 12 residues. Germline CDR1 reads SGHDN; CDR2 reads FVKESK. The CDR3 nucleotides read TGTGCCAGCAGCATCAGGGGGCTTACGCAGTATTTT. It encodes CASSIRGLTQYF.

This chain links TRBV6-6 with TRBJ1-5; weak D call: TRBD1 (5 bases). This CDR3 has 16 residues. V gave up 0 bases and J gave up 2 bases, with 11 bases separating them. The V gene's germline CDR1 is MNHNY and CDR2 SVGAGI (reference sequence). CDR3: CASSYSQGIGNQPQHF. The CDR3 DNA is TGTGCCAGCAGTTACTCGCAGGGCATAGGCAATCAGCCCCAGCATTTT.

J is TRBJ1-4 and V is TRBV7-2, with TRBD1 as a possible D gene (5 bases). The germline V gene encodes CDR1 SGHTA and CDR2 FQGNSA. Trimming removed 4 bases from V and 8 bases from J, with 17 bases in between. The length of the CDR3 is 15 residues. The CDR3, as DNA: TGTGCCAGCAGCTCGTCAGGGCTTCGAGACGAAAAACTGTTTTTT. Translation: CASSSSGLRDEKLFF.

The J gene is TRBJ2-2, the V gene TRBV5-8; the match to TRBD2 covers 11 bases. From germline, CDR1 is SGHTS and CDR2 YDEGEE. Trimming at V came to 5 bases and at J to 2 bases, leaving 8 bases not matched to a gene. The CDR3 is made up of 17 amino acids. The CDR3 here is CASRRVGLADNTGELFF. As DNA, the CDR3 is TGTGCCAGCAGAAGAGTGGGACTAGCGGACAACACCGGGGAGCTGTTTTTT.

This clone was found a few times. The V gene is TRBV10-1, the J gene TRBJ2-2; 7 nucleotides line up with TRBD2. Germline loops: CDR1 WNHNN, CDR2 SYGVQD (reference sequence). J gave up 4 bases and V 7 bases, and 6 bases lay outside the gene matches. The length of the CDR3 is 14 residues. The CDR3, as DNA: TGCGCCAGCACCCCGGGGGGTGCCACCGGGGAGCTGTTTTTT. This gives the protein CASTPGGATGELFF.

The rearrangement uses TRBV30 and TRBJ1-1; the D is unclear. Deletions cut 2 bases from V and 4 bases from J, with 8 bases between. Germline CDR1 GTSNPN, CDR2 SVGIG (reference sequence). This CDR3 has 12 residues. The CDR3 spells CAWSTRVTEAFF. CDR3 DNA: TGTGCCTGGAGTACTAGGGTCACTGAAGCTTTCTTT.

This clone was observed once. The chain is built from TRBV9 and TRBJ1-2; TRBD1 aligns across 7 bases. The CDR3 totals 13 residues. The ends lost 2 bases at V and 2 bases at J; junction bases unmatched: 0. CDR1 is SGDLS and CDR2 is YYNGEE in the germline V gene. The CDR3 region has the DNA TGTGCCAGCAGCGTGACAGGGAACTATGGCTACACCTTC. This sequence encodes CASSVTGNYGYTF. Drawing the rest from reference TRBV9 and TRBJ1-2, the complete variable domain is DSGVTQTPKHLITATGQRVTLRCSPRSGDLSVYWYQQSLDQGLQFLIQYYNGEERAKGNILERFSAQQFPDLHSELNLSSLELGDSALYFCASSVTGNYGYTFGSGTRLTVV.

The chain joins TRBV11-2 to TRBJ2-7; no clear D gene. The CDR3 has 13 amino acids. Germline loops: CDR1 SGHAT, CDR2 FQNNGV. V was pared by 4 bases and J by 2 bases, with 9 bases between. CDR3 loop: CASSSTTTYEQYV. CDR3 sequence (DNA): TGTGCCAGCAGCTCCACCACTACCTACGAGCAGTACGTC.